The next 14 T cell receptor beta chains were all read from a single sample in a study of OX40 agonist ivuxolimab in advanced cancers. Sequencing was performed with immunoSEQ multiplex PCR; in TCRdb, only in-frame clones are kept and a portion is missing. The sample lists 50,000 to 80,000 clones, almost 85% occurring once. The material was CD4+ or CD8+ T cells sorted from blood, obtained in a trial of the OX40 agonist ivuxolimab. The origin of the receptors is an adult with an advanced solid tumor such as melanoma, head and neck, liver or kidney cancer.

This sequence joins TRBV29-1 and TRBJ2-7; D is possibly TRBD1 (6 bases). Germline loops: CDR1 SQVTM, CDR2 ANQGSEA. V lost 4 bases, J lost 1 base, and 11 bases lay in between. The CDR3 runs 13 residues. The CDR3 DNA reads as TGCAGCGTTGGCTTAAGGGGGTCCTACGAGCAGTACTTC. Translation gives CSVGLRGSYEQYF.

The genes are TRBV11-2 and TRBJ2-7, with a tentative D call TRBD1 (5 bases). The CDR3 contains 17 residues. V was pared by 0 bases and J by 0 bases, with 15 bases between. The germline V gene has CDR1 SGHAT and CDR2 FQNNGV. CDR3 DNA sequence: TGTGCCAGCAGCTTAGATAATCGGCAGGGTAGCTCCTACGAGCAGTACTTC. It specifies CASSLDNRQGSSYEQYF.

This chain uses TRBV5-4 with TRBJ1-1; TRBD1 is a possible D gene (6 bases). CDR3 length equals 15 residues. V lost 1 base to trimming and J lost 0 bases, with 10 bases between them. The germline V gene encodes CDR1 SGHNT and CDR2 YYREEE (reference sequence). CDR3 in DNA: TGTGCCAGCAGCTTGCCGCAGGGGTTGAACACTGAAGCTTTCTTT. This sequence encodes CASSLPQGLNTEAFF.

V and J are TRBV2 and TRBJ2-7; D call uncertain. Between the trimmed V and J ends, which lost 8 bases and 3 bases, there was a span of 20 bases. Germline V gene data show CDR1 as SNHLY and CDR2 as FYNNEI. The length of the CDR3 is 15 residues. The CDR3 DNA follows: TGTGCCAGCTTGGTGAGCTTGGGGAATATCTACGAGCAGTACTTC. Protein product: CASLVSLGNIYEQYF.

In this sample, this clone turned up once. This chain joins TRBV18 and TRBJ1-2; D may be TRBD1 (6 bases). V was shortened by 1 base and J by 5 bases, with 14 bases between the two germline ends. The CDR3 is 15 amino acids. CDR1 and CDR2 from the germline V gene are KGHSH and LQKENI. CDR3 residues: CASSPLYRATYGYTF. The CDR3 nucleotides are TGTGCCAGCTCACCACTCTACAGGGCCACTTATGGCTACACCTTC.

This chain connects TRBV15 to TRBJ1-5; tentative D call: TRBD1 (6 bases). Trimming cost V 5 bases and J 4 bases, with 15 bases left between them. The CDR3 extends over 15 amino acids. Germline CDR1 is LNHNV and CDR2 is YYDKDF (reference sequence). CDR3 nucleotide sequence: TGTGCCACCAGCCCCCGGCCAGGGGAGAATCAGCCCCAGCATTTT. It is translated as CATSPRPGENQPQHF.

The CDR3 sequence: CASREGAQSNQPQHF. As DNA, the CDR3 is TGTGCCAGCAGAGAGGGGGCGCAGAGCAATCAGCCCCAGCATTTT. This sequence joins TRBV6-1 and TRBJ1-5, with 7 bases fitting TRBD1. There are 15 residues in the CDR3. V was clipped by 6 bases and J by 1 base; unmatched bases: 6. From germline, CDR1 is MNHNS and CDR2 SASEGT.

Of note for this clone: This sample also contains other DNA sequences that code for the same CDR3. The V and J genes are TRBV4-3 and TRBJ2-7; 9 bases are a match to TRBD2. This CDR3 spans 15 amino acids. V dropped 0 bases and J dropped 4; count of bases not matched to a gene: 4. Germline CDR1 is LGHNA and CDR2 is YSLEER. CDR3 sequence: CASSQEAGGSYEQYF. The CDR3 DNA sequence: TGCGCCAGCAGCCAAGAGGCGGGGGGGAGTTACGAGCAGTACTTC.

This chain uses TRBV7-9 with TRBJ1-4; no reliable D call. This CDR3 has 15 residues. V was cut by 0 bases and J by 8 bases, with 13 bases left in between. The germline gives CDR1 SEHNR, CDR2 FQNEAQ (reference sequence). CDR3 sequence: CASSLASAGEEKLFF. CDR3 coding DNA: TGTGCCAGCAGCTTAGCAAGCGCCGGGGAGGAAAAACTGTTTTTT.

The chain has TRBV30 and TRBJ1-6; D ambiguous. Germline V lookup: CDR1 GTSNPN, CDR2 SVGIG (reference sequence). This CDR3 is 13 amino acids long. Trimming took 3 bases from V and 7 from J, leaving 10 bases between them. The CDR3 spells CAWRGSGNSPLHF. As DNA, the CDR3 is TGTGCCTGGAGAGGGTCCGGGAATTCACCCCTCCACTTT.

The CDR3 DNA reads as TGTGCCAGCAGCTCTTGGACAGGGGATACCTACGAGCAGTACTTC. Protein product: CASSSWTGDTYEQYF. This rearrangement joins TRBV7-9 to TRBJ2-7, with 9 positions matching TRBD1. Looked up from germline, CDR1 is SEHNR and CDR2 is FQNEAQ (reference sequence). Losses at the gene ends were 4 bases for V and 2 bases for J; bases not matched to a gene: 6. The CDR3 loop spans 15 amino acids.

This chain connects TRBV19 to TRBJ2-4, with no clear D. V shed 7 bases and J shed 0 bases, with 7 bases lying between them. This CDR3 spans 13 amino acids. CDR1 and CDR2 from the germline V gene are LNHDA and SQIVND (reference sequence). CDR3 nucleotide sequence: TGTGCCAGTATGGCCCTAGCCAAAAACATTCAGTACTTC. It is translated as CASMALAKNIQYF.

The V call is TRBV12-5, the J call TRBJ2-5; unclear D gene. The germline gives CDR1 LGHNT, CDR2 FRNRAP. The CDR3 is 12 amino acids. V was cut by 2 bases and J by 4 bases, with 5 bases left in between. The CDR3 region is CASGLLAETQYF. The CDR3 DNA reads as TGTGCTAGTGGTTTGTTAGCAGAGACCCAGTACTTC.

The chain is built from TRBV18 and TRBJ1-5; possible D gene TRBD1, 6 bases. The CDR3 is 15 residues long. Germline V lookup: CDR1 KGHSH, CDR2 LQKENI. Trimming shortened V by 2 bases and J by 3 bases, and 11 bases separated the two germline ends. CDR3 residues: CASSPTGTPNQPQHF. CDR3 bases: TGTGCCAGCTCACCAACCGGGACACCCAATCAGCCCCAGCATTTT. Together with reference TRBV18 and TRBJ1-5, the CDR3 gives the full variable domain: NAGVMQNPRHLVRRRGQEARLRCSPMKGHSHVYWYRQLPEEGLKFMVYLQKENIIDESGMPKERFSAEFPKEGPSILRIQQVVRGDSAAYFCASSPTGTPNQPQHFGDGTRLSIL.